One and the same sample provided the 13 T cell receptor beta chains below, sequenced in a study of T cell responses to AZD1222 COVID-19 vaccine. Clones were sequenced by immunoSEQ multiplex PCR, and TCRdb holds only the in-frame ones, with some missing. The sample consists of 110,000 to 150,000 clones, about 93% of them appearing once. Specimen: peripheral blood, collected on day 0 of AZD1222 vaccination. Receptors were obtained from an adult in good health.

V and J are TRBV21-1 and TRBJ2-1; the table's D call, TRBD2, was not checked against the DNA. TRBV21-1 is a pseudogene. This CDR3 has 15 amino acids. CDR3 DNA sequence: TGTGCCAGCATCCGAATCGGGTCATCGCCGAATGAGCAGTTCTTC. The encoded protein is CASIRIGSSPNEQFF.

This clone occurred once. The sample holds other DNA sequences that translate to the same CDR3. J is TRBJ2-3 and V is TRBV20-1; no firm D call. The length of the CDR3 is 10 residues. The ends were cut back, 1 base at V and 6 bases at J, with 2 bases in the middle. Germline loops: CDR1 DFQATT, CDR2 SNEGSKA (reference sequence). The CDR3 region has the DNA TGCAGTGCTAGAGTGGATACGCAGTATTTT. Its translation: CSARVDTQYF.

This CDR3 reads CASSPGSGGPLCEQYF. CDR3 in DNA: TGTGCCAGCAGTCCTGGCTCCGGGGGGCCCCTCTGCGAGCAGTACTTC. This chain uses TRBV27 with TRBJ2-7; possibly TRBD2 for D (7 bases). The germline gives CDR1 MNHEY, CDR2 SMNVEV (reference sequence). Deletions cut 5 bases from V and 6 bases from J, with 23 bases between. The CDR3 is 16 residues long.

CDR3 bases: TGCAGCGTTGAAGATCCCTACGAGCAGTACTTC. It codes for CSVEDPYEQYF. This chain uses TRBV29-1 with TRBJ2-7; D gene uncertain. This CDR3 contains 11 residues. Between the trimmed V and J ends, which lost 0 bases and 2 bases, there was a span of 2 bases. Germline V gene sequence: CDR1 SQVTM, CDR2 ANQGSEA.

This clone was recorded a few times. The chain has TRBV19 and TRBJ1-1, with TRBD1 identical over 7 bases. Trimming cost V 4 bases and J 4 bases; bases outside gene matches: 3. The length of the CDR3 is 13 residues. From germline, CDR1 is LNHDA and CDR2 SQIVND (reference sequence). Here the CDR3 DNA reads TGTGCCAGTAGTAGGGCAGGGGGCACTGAAGCTTTCTTT. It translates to CASSRAGGTEAFF.

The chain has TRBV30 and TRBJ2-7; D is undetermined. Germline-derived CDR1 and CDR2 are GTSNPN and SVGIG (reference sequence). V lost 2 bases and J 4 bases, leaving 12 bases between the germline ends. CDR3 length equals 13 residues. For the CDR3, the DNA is TGTGCCTGGAGTAGGTCCCCGGGTTACGAGCAGTACTTC. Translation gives CAWSRSPGYEQYF. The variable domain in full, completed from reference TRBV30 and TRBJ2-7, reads SQTIHQWPATLVQPVGSPLSLECTVEGTSNPNLYWYRQAAGRGLQLLFYSVGIGQISSEVPQNLSASRPQDRQFILSSKKLLLSDSGFYLCAWSRSPGYEQYFGPGTRLTVT.

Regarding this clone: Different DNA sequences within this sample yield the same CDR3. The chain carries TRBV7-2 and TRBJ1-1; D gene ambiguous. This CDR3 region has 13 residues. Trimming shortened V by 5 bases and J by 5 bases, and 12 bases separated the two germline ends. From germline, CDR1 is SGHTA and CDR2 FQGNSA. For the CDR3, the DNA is TGTGCCAGCAGCCTAGTCGAGGGAACTGAAGCTTTCTTT. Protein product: CASSLVEGTEAFF. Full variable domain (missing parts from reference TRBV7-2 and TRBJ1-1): GAGVSQSPSNKVTEKGKDVELRCDPISGHTALYWYRQSLGQGLEFLIYFQGNSAPDKSGLPSDRFSAERTGGSVSTLTIQRTQQEDSAVYLCASSLVEGTEAFFGQGTRLTVV.

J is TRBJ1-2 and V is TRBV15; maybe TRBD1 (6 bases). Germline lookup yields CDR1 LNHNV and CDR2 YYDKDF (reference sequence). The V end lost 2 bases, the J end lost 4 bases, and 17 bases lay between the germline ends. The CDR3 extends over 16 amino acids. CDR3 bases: TGTGCCACCAGCAGAAGACAGGCCGAACCCATCTATGGCTACACCTTC. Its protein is CATSRRQAEPIYGYTF. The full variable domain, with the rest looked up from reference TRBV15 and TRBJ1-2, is DAMVIQNPRYQVTQFGKPVTLSCSQTLNHNVMYWYQQKSSQAPKLLFHYYDKDFNNEADTPDNFQSRRPNTSFCFLDIRSPGLGDTAMYLCATSRRQAEPIYGYTFGSGTRLTVV.

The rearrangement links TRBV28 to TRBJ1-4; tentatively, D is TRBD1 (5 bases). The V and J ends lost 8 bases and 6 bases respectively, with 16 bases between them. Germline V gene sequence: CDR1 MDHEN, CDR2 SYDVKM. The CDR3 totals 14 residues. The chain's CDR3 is CASCSVGGDEKLFF. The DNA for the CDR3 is TGTGCCAGCTGTTCTGTCGGGGGTGATGAAAAACTGTTTTTT.

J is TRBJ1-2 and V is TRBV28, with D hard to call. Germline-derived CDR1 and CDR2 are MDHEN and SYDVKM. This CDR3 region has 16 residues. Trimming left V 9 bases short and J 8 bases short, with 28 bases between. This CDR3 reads CASQNLVLMGLEGYTF. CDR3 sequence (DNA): TGTGCCAGTCAGAACCTGGTCCTTATGGGCCTGGAAGGCTACACCTTC.

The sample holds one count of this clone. CDR3: CASSQDHFTGGGELFF. CDR3 DNA: TGTGCCAGCAGCCAAGATCACTTTACAGGGGGCGGGGAGCTGTTTTTT. The rearrangement joins TRBV3-1 (or the pseudogene TRBV3-2) to TRBJ2-2, with 8 bases that match TRBD1. Germline-derived CDR1 and CDR2 are LGHDT and YNNKEL (reference sequence). V dropped 0 bases and J dropped 7; count of bases not matched to a gene: 7. The CDR3 spans 16 residues.

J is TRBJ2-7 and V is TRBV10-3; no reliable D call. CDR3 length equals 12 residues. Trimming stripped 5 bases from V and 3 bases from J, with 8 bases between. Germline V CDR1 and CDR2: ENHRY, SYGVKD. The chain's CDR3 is CAISSDHYEQYF. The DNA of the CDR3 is TGTGCCATCAGTTCGGACCACTACGAGCAGTACTTC.

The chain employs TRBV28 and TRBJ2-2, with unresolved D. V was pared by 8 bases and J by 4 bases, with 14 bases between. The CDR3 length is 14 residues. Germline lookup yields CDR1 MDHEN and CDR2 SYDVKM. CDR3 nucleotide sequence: TGTGCCAGCGGACCTCGGAGAGGCACCGGGGAGCTGTTTTTT. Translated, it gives CASGPRRGTGELFF.